A selection of T cell receptor beta chains follows, all from one sample in a study of shared clonotypes between healthy human individuals. Clones were sequenced by immunoSEQ multiplex PCR, and TCRdb holds only the in-frame ones, with some missing. This sample has 100,000 or so clones, with 67% found just once. Material for sequencing was memory CD8+ T cells sorted from blood. These receptors all stem from a woman in her 30s in good health. Each CDR3 is given with its conserved first and last residue. Fields, in order: clone size, J gene, D gene, V gene, CDR3 protein. The D gene is left open where the match is weak. Not every row has a clone size; where given, it reads once, few, many or a size class.

abundance: -
j_gene: TRBJ2-5
d_gene: -
v_gene: TRBV7-9
CDR3aa: CASSLDPTETQYF

abundance: few
j_gene: TRBJ2-1
d_gene: TRBD1
v_gene: TRBV25-1
CDR3aa: CASNGSGDSDNNEQFF

abundance: -
j_gene: TRBJ1-1
d_gene: -
v_gene: TRBV6-5
CDR3aa: CASSVDRHTEAFF

abundance: -
j_gene: TRBJ2-2
d_gene: -
v_gene: TRBV30
CDR3aa: CAWSPPPNTGELFF

abundance: -
j_gene: TRBJ2-7
d_gene: TRBD1
v_gene: TRBV11-2
CDR3aa: CASSSTAYRGFPYEQYF

abundance: -
j_gene: TRBJ2-3
d_gene: TRBD2
v_gene: TRBV9
CDR3aa: CASSVGGGSDTQYF

abundance: -
j_gene: TRBJ1-2
d_gene: TRBD1
v_gene: TRBV28
CDR3aa: CASSWKPGQDYGYTF

abundance: once
j_gene: TRBJ2-7
d_gene: -
v_gene: TRBV2
CDR3aa: CASSPSREQYF

abundance: -
j_gene: TRBJ2-7
d_gene: TRBD1
v_gene: TRBV4-1
CDR3aa: CASSPYGQGAGEQYF

abundance: -
j_gene: TRBJ1-1
d_gene: -
v_gene: TRBV21-1
CDR3aa: CASSLRPRGNTEAFF

abundance: -
j_gene: TRBJ2-1
d_gene: TRBD2
v_gene: TRBV11-2
CDR3aa: CASSLVGGVILANEQFF

abundance: -
j_gene: TRBJ2-7
d_gene: TRBD2
v_gene: TRBV5-6
CDR3aa: CASSLCCLAGAAEQYF

abundance: -
j_gene: TRBJ2-5
d_gene: -
v_gene: TRBV28
CDR3aa: CASSRIFPETQYF

abundance: -
j_gene: TRBJ1-2
d_gene: -
v_gene: TRBV4-1
CDR3aa: CASSQDDGVSRSNGYTF

abundance: -
j_gene: TRBJ2-1
d_gene: TRBD2
v_gene: TRBV28
CDR3aa: CASNQLAGYNEQFF

abundance: -
j_gene: TRBJ2-7
d_gene: -
v_gene: TRBV4-2
CDR3aa: CASSPTGTRAYEQYF

abundance: -
j_gene: TRBJ2-1
d_gene: -
v_gene: TRBV7-9
CDR3aa: CASSLRTNVGHHEQFF

abundance: once
j_gene: TRBJ2-1
d_gene: TRBD2
v_gene: TRBV28
CDR3aa: CASSFWGLAYNEQFF

abundance: -
j_gene: TRBJ1-5
d_gene: -
v_gene: TRBV27
CDR3aa: CASSLVGQPQHF

abundance: few
j_gene: TRBJ1-5
d_gene: -
v_gene: TRBV28
CDR3aa: CASSFYGQPQHF

abundance: once
j_gene: TRBJ2-7
d_gene: TRBD2
v_gene: TRBV2
CDR3aa: CASSAFAGVLHEQYF

abundance: once
j_gene: TRBJ1-4
d_gene: TRBD1
v_gene: TRBV7-9
CDR3aa: CASSPGTGVVKLFF

abundance: -
j_gene: TRBJ1-4
d_gene: TRBD1
v_gene: TRBV25-1
CDR3aa: CASSATPDRGHEKLFF

abundance: few
j_gene: TRBJ2-1
d_gene: TRBD2
v_gene: TRBV6-4
CDR3aa: CASSDAAGGNNEQFF

abundance: -
j_gene: TRBJ1-2
d_gene: -
v_gene: TRBV5-1
CDR3aa: CASSLGRNYGYTF

abundance: -
j_gene: TRBJ1-4
d_gene: -
v_gene: TRBV4-1
CDR3aa: CASSQEGGLNNEKLFF

abundance: once
j_gene: TRBJ2-7
d_gene: -
v_gene: TRBV9
CDR3aa: CASSEGEGRIYEQYF

abundance: -
j_gene: TRBJ1-1
d_gene: -
v_gene: TRBV6-1
CDR3aa: CASRVGRASSTEAFF

abundance: once
j_gene: TRBJ2-2
d_gene: -
v_gene: TRBV19
CDR3aa: CASSTRLSANTGELFF

abundance: -
j_gene: TRBJ2-7
d_gene: TRBD2
v_gene: TRBV25-1
CDR3aa: CASSGGEGSYEQYF

abundance: few
j_gene: TRBJ2-1
d_gene: -
v_gene: TRBV6-4
CDR3aa: CASSASLATIRDEQFF

abundance: -
j_gene: TRBJ2-6
d_gene: -
v_gene: TRBV6-1
CDR3aa: CASRTELGGANVLTF

abundance: -
j_gene: TRBJ2-7
d_gene: -
v_gene: TRBV9
CDR3aa: CASSVATAGEQYF

abundance: -
j_gene: TRBJ2-7
d_gene: TRBD2
v_gene: TRBV28
CDR3aa: CASLLAGRNEQYF

abundance: once
j_gene: TRBJ2-7
d_gene: -
v_gene: TRBV28
CDR3aa: CASRTGVRLADYYEQYF

abundance: -
j_gene: TRBJ1-2
d_gene: -
v_gene: TRBV28
CDR3aa: CASSLFWGGGYTF

abundance: -
j_gene: TRBJ2-7
d_gene: -
v_gene: TRBV11-2
CDR3aa: CASSLTPFVGEGYEQYF

abundance: -
j_gene: TRBJ2-1
d_gene: TRBD2
v_gene: TRBV14
CDR3aa: CASSHFSGRSSYNEQFF

abundance: -
j_gene: TRBJ2-1
d_gene: -
v_gene: TRBV7-2
CDR3aa: CASSSSRGYNEQFF

abundance: few
j_gene: TRBJ2-3
d_gene: -
v_gene: TRBV19
CDR3aa: CASSDDFDSTDTQYF

abundance: few
j_gene: TRBJ2-6
d_gene: -
v_gene: TRBV6-1
CDR3aa: CASSEGDSGANVLTF

abundance: few
j_gene: TRBJ2-7
d_gene: TRBD1
v_gene: TRBV5-6
CDR3aa: CASSNRTGITYEQYF

abundance: -
j_gene: TRBJ2-3
d_gene: -
v_gene: TRBV2
CDR3aa: CASSEVWDFDADTQYF

abundance: -
j_gene: TRBJ2-7
d_gene: -
v_gene: TRBV28
CDR3aa: CASTPSWGSRRAQYF

abundance: -
j_gene: TRBJ2-1
d_gene: TRBD2
v_gene: TRBV7-2
CDR3aa: CASSFSIAGIGHSYNEQFF

abundance: -
j_gene: TRBJ1-5
d_gene: -
v_gene: TRBV19
CDR3aa: CASSMVTHSNQPQHF

abundance: -
j_gene: TRBJ1-2
d_gene: TRBD1
v_gene: TRBV5-1
CDR3aa: CASSAQAGTGGNYGYTF

abundance: -
j_gene: TRBJ2-1
d_gene: -
v_gene: TRBV28
CDR3aa: CASITYLRPDYNEQFF